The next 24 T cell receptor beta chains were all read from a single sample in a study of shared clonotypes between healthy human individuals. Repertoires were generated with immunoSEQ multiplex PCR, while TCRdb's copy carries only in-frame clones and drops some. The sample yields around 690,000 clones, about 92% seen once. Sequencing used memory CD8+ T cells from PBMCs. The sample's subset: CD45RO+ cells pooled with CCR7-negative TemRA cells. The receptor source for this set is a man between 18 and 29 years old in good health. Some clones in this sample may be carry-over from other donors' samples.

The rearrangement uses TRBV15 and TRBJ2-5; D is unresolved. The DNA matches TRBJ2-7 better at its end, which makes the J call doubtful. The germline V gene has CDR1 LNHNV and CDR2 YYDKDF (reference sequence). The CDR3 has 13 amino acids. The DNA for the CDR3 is TGTGCCACCAGCAGAGGGGGTCGGGACGAGCAGTACTTC. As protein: CATSRGGRDEQYF.

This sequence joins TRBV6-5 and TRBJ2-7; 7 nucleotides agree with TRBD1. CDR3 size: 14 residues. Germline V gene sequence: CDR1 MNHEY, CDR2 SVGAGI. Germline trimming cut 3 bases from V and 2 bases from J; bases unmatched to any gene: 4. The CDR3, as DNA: TGTGCCAGCAGTTATGACAGGGAAACCTACGAGCAGTACTTC. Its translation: CASSYDRETYEQYF.

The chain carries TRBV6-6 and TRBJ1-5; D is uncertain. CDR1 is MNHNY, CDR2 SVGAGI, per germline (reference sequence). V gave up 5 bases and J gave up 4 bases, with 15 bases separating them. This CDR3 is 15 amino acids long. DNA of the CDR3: TGTGCCAGCAGTGCCTGGGGAGGGTCGAATCAGCCCCAGCATTTT. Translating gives CASSAWGGSNQPQHF.

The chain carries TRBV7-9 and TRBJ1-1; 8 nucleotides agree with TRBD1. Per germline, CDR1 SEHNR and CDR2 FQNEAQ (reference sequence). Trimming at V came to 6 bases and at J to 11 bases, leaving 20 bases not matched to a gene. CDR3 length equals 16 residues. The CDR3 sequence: CASSAPFLSGGVQAFF. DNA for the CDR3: TGTGCCAGCAGTGCTCCCTTCCTTTCAGGGGGCGTGCAGGCTTTCTTT.

This CDR3 is CSVYDYEQYF. The CDR3 DNA reads TGCAGCGTTTACGACTACGAGCAGTACTTC. The chain combines TRBV29-1 with TRBJ2-7; D is undetermined. Germline V CDR1 and CDR2: SQVTM, ANQGSEA. Trimming pared 5 bases from V and 3 bases from J, leaving 5 bases between. This CDR3 contains 10 residues.

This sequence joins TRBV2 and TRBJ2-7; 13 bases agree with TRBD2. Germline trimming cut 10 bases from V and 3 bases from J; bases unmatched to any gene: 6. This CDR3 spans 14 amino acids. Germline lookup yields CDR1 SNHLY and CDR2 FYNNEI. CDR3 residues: CATTGLAGFYEQYF. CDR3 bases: TGTGCCACTACGGGACTAGCGGGGTTCTACGAGCAGTACTTC.

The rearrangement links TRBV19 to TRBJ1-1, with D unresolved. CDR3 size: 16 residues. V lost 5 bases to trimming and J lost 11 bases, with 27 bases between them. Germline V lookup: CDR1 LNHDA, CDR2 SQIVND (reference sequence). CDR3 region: CASSPRGTAALLGAFF. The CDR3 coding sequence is TGTGCCAGTAGTCCCCGCGGAACAGCGGCTTTGCTAGGGGCTTTCTTT.

The CDR3 loop reads CASSLMLQNTEAFF. DNA of the CDR3: TGCGCCAGCAGCTTGATGCTCCAGAACACTGAAGCTTTCTTT. The chain combines TRBV5-1 with TRBJ1-1; D uncertain. The CDR3 contains 14 residues. Germline V gene lookup returns CDR1 SGHRS and CDR2 YFSETQ. Trimming stripped 1 base from V and 1 base from J, with 8 bases between.

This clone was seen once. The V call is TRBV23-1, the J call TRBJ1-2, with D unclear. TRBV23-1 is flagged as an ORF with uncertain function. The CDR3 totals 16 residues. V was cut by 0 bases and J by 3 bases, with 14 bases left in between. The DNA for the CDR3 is TGCGCCAGCAGTCAATCGGTCACCAGATCTCACTATGGCTACACCTTC. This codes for CASSQSVTRSHYGYTF.

Here the CDR3 reads CASSSSTTRTYEQYF. The CDR3 DNA reads TGTGCCAGCAGCTCCTCGACGACACGCACCTACGAGCAGTACTTC. The chain combines TRBV7-8 with TRBJ2-7, with D unclear. V lost 4 bases, J lost 2 bases, and 15 bases lay in between. The CDR3 length is 15 residues. CDR1 SGHVS and CDR2 FQNEAQ come from the germline V gene.

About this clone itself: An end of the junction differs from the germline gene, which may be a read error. CDR3 in amino acids: CAISQGGLADYEQYF. CDR3 DNA: TGTGCCATCAGTCAAGGGGGACTAGCGGATTACGAGCAGTACTTC. This chain connects TRBV6-5 to TRBJ2-7; 11 nucleotides match TRBD2. The germline gives CDR1 MNHEY, CDR2 SVGAGI. This CDR3 contains 15 residues.

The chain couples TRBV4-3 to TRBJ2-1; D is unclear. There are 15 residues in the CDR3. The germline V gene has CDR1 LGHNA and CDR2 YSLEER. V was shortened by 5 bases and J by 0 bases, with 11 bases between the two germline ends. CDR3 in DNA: TGCGCCAGCAGCACCCGACACAGCTCCTACAATGAGCAGTTCTTC. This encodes CASSTRHSSYNEQFF.

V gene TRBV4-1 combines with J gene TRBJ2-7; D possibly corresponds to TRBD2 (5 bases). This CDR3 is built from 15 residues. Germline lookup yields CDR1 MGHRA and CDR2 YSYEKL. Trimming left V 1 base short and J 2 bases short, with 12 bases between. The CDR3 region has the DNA TGCGCCAGCAGCCAAGTTGCGGACTCTCCCTACGAGCAGTACTTC. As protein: CASSQVADSPYEQYF.

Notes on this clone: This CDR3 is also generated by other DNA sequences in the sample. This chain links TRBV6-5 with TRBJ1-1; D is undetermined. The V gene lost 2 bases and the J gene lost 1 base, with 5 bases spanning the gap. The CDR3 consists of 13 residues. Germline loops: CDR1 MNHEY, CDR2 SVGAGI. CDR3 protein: CASSYERNTEAFF. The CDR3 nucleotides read TGTGCCAGCAGTTACGAGAGGAACACTGAAGCTTTCTTT.

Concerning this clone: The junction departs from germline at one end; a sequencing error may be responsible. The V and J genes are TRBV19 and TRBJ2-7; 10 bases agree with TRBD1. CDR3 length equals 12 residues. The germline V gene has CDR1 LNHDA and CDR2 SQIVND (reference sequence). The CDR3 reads CAAGTGVHEQYF. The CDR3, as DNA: TGCGCAGCTGGGACAGGGGTCCACGAGCAGTACTTC.

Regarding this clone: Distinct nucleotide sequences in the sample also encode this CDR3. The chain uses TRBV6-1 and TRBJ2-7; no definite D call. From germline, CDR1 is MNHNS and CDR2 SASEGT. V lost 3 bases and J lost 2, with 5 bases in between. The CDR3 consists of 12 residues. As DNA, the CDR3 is TGTGCCAGCAGTGAGTGGGCCTACGAGCAGTACTTC. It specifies CASSEWAYEQYF.

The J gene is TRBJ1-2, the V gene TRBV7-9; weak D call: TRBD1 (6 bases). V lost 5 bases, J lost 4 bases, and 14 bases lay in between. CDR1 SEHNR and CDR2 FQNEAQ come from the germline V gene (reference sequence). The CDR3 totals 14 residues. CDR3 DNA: TGTGCCAGCAGCCCGGTGGACAGTTCCTATGGCTACACCTTC. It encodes CASSPVDSSYGYTF. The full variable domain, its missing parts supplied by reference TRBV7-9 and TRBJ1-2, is DTGVSQNPRHKITKRGQNVTFRCDPISEHNRLYWYRQTLGQGPEFLTYFQNEAQLEKSRLLSDRFSAERPKGSFSTLEIQRTEQGDSAMYLCASSPVDSSYGYTFGSGTRLTVV.

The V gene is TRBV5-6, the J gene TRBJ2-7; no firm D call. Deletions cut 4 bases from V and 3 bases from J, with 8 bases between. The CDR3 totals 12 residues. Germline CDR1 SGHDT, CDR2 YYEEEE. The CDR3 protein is CASSGSGYEQYF. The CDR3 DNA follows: TGTGCCAGCAGCGGGTCGGGCTACGAGCAGTACTTC.

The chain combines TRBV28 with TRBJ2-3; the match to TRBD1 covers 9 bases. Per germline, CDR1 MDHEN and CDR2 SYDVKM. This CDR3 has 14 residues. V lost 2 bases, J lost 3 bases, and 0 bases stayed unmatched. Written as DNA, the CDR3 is TGTGCCAGCAGTTTAGACAGGGGGACAGATACGCAGTATTTT. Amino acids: CASSLDRGTDTQYF.

The CDR3 DNA follows: TGTGCCTGGAGTGTCGGGACATTAGGGGGGGTTGATACGCAGTATTTT. It specifies CAWSVGTLGGVDTQYF. The chain has TRBV30 and TRBJ2-3; TRBD2 might be the D (7 bases). The V end lost 0 bases, the J end lost 6 bases, and 19 bases lay between the germline ends. This CDR3 is built from 16 residues. Per the germline V gene, CDR1 is GTSNPN and CDR2 is SVGIG (reference sequence). Based on the CDR3 plus reference TRBV30 and TRBJ2-3, the full variable domain is SQTIHQWPATLVQPVGSPLSLECTVEGTSNPNLYWYRQAAGRGLQLLFYSVGIGQISSEVPQNLSASRPQDRQFILSSKKLLLSDSGFYLCAWSVGTLGGVDTQYFGPGTRLTVL.

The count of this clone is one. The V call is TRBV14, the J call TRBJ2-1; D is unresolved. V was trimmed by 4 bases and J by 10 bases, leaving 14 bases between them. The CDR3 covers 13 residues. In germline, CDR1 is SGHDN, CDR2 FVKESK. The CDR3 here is CASSPTAPEEQFF. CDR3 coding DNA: TGTGCCAGCAGCCCGACCGCCCCGGAGGAGCAGTTCTTC.

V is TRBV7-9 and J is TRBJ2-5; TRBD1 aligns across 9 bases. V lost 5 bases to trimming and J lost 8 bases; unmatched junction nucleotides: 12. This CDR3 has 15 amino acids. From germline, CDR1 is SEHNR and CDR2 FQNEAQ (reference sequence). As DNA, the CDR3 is TGTGCCAGCAGCCCCCGACAGGGGGGGCGAGAAACCCAGTACTTC. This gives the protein CASSPRQGGRETQYF. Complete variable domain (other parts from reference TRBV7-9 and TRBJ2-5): DTGVSQNPRHKITKRGQNVTFRCDPISEHNRLYWYRQTLGQGPEFLTYFQNEAQLEKSRLLSDRFSAERPKGSFSTLEIQRTEQGDSAMYLCASSPRQGGRETQYFGPGTRLLVL.

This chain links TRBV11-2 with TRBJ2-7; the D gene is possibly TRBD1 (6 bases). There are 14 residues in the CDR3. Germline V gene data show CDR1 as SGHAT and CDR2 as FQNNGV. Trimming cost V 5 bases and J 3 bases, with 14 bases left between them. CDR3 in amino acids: CASSTRGQLYEQYF. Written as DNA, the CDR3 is TGTGCCAGCAGCACCCGAGGACAGCTCTACGAGCAGTACTTC.

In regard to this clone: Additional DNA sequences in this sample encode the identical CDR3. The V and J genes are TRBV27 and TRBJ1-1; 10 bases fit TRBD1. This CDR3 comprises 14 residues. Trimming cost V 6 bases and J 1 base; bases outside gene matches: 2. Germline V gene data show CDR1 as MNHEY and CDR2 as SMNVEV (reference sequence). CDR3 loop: CASRDRGPNTEAFF. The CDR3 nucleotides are TGTGCCAGCAGAGACAGGGGGCCGAACACTGAAGCTTTCTTT.